This T cell receptor beta chain stems from a study of T cells in Graves' hyperthyroidism and ophthalmopathy. Turning to the study itself: Specimen type is peripheral blood, collected at initial diagnosis prior to any treatment. Study-level results: In simple terms, a model built on 13 V-J features told ophthalmopathy apart from stable hyperthyroidism.

PBMCs stemmed from less than 13 ml fresh peripheral blood. Of note for this clonotype: The antigen is unknown.

TCR beta CDR3 sequences were amplified from RNA transcripts. An initial round of RT-PCR targeting the TCR CDR3 relied on the HTBI primer set. Via MiXCR, TCRdb re-called the multiplex PCR reads, giving one row per CDR3 protein. The top ten clones hold about a tenth of a sample with 650,000 to 750,000 distinct CDR3 sequences, around 15% of them seen once. CDR3 length equals 13 residues. Germline loops: CDR1 MNHNS, CDR2 SASEGT. V usage is TRBV6-1 and J usage is TRBJ2-7; 8 nucleotides line up with TRBD1. The DNA end is a closer match to TRBJ2-1, so the J assignment may be wrong. Material: blood. The receptor was derived from a woman between 18 and 29 years old with Graves' hyperthyroidism. CDR3 sequence reads: CASIGPGGGEQFF. As DNA, the CDR3 is TGTGCCAGCATCGGACCAGGGGGCGGCGAGCAGTTCTTC.